This T cell receptor beta chain was documented in a study of blood T cell repertoires in COVID-19. Study-wide context: The United States, Italy and Spain were the sources of the acute and convalescent COVID-19 samples. In each case, the material was cDNA or gDNA derived from T cells, B-cell-depleted T cells, or PBMCs.

V lost 1 base, J lost 3 bases, and 3 bases stayed unmatched. CDR1 is SEHNR, CDR2 FQNEAQ, per germline (reference sequence). The CDR3 has 14 amino acids. The count of this clone is one. Sequencing was performed with immunoSEQ multiplex PCR; in TCRdb, only in-frame clones are kept and a portion is missing. Among approximately 290,000 clones listed, about 85% were seen once. What was sequenced was peripheral blood. The chain couples TRBV7-9 to TRBJ2-7, with 7 bases fitting TRBD1. This sequence was found in a human donor with COVID-19, enrolled during active disease. The donor label of this sample is uncertain. This chain's CDR3 is CASSLGDSRYEQYF. The DNA of the CDR3 is TGTGCCAGCAGCTTAGGGGACAGCCGCTACGAGCAGTACTTC.